Presented here are 18 T cell receptor beta chains from one specimen sequenced in a study of cytomegalovirus exposure and HLA in healthy donors. Primers included in the PCR were 60 Vbeta and 13 Jbeta primers. Clones were read by immunoSEQ multiplex PCR, and TCRdb kept only the in-frame ones, dropping some. The sample has around 160,000 clones; 65% to 85% are singletons. The sample comprised PBMCs. These receptors were obtained from a woman in her thirties or forties in good health and CMV-seropositive.

The chain uses TRBV2 and TRBJ1-5; the match to TRBD1 covers 9 bases. Germline V lookup: CDR1 SNHLY, CDR2 FYNNEI. V trimming: 6 bases; J trimming: 6 bases; junction bases outside the gene matches: 9. The CDR3 totals 15 residues. The CDR3 region has the DNA TGTGCCAGCAGGGAGGACGGGACAGGGTTTCAGCCCCAGCATTTT. This codes for CASREDGTGFQPQHF.

The rearrangement joins TRBV11-2 to TRBJ2-2, with 11 bases identical to TRBD2. V trimming: 3 bases; J trimming: 10 bases; junction bases outside the gene matches: 4. The CDR3 has 14 residues. The V gene's germline CDR1 is SGHAT and CDR2 FQNNGV. The CDR3 nucleotides read TGTGCCAGCAGCTTTAGCGGGGGGGCCGTGGAGCTGTTTTTT. Protein: CASSFSGGAVELFF. The complete variable domain, with remaining parts taken from reference TRBV11-2 and TRBJ2-2, reads EAGVAQSPRYKIIEKRQSVAFWCNPISGHATLYWYQQILGQGPKLLIQFQNNGVVDDSQLPKDRFSAERLKGVDSTLKIQPAKLEDSAVYLCASSFSGGAVELFFGEGSRLTVL.

The chain is built from TRBV19 and TRBJ1-6; 8 nucleotides match TRBD1. This CDR3 has 15 amino acids. Losses at the gene ends were 6 bases for V and 6 bases for J; bases not matched to a gene: 7. Germline V gene data show CDR1 as LNHDA and CDR2 as SQIVND (reference sequence). CDR3 in DNA: TGTGCCAGTAGGCCTCTGACAGGGGCTAATTCACCCCTCCACTTT. Translated, it gives CASRPLTGANSPLHF. The full variable domain, rest sourced from reference TRBV19 and TRBJ1-6, is DGGITQSPKYLFRKEGQNVTLSCEQNLNHDAMYWYRQDPGQGLRLIYYSQIVNDFQKGDIAEGYSVSREKKESFPLTVTSAQKNPTAFYLCASRPLTGANSPLHFGNGTRLTVT.

This clone was seen a single time. The V call is TRBV10-3, the J call TRBJ2-7; 7 positions match TRBD1. Per the germline V gene, CDR1 is ENHRY and CDR2 is SYGVKD. The V segment lost 5 bases and the J segment 7 bases; nucleotides outside the gene matches: 11. This CDR3 is built from 14 residues. For the CDR3, the DNA is TGTGCCATCAGTCCCGGGACAGTAGGGTGGGAGCAGTACTTC. It codes for CAISPGTVGWEQYF.

This chain uses TRBV29-1 with TRBJ1-1; no clear D gene. The V and J ends lost 5 bases and 1 base respectively, with 14 bases between them. The CDR3 is 14 amino acids. Germline lookup yields CDR1 SQVTM and CDR2 ANQGSEA. The CDR3 loop reads CSVRQGLANTEAFF. CDR3 sequence (DNA): TGCAGCGTTAGACAAGGACTTGCGAACACTGAAGCTTTCTTT.

This sequence joins TRBV4-1 and TRBJ2-7; 9 nucleotides align to TRBD2. V lost 4 bases, J lost 0 bases, and 10 bases stayed unmatched. Germline V gives CDR1 MGHRA, CDR2 YSYEKL. This CDR3 is built from 17 residues. The CDR3 nucleotides are TGCGCCAGCAGCCTACTTATAGCGGGGGACAACTCCTACGAGCAGTACTTC. It translates to CASSLLIAGDNSYEQYF.

The V and J genes are TRBV18 and TRBJ1-1; TRBD1 might be the D (5 bases). The CDR3 spans 15 residues. The germline V and J ends were trimmed by 5 bases and 0 bases, with 13 bases remaining between them. CDR1 and CDR2 from the germline V gene are KGHSH and LQKENI. CDR3: CASSSIQGMNTEAFF. The CDR3 DNA is TGTGCCAGCTCATCTATTCAGGGAATGAACACTGAAGCTTTCTTT. Full variable domain (remainder filled in from reference TRBV18 and TRBJ1-1): NAGVMQNPRHLVRRRGQEARLRCSPMKGHSHVYWYRQLPEEGLKFMVYLQKENIIDESGMPKERFSAEFPKEGPSILRIQQVVRGDSAAYFCASSSIQGMNTEAFFGQGTRLTVV.

This chain links TRBV5-1 with TRBJ2-1; 8 positions match TRBD2. The CDR3 extends over 15 amino acids. Germline V gene sequence: CDR1 SGHRS, CDR2 YFSETQ. V was clipped by 4 bases and J by 0 bases; unmatched bases: 3. The CDR3: CASSLGGASYNEQFF. The CDR3 nucleotides read TGCGCCAGCAGCCTCGGGGGGGCCTCCTACAATGAGCAGTTCTTC.

The chain combines TRBV5-1 with TRBJ2-7, with 10 bases lining up with TRBD2. CDR3 length: 16 residues. The V gene's germline CDR1 is SGHRS and CDR2 YFSETQ. Trimming cost V 5 bases and J 5 bases; bases outside gene matches: 13. The CDR3 loop reads CASRINLAGGFHEQYF. The CDR3 DNA reads TGCGCCAGCAGAATCAACTTAGCGGGGGGCTTCCACGAGCAGTACTTC.

This clone was detected a few times. V and J are TRBV28 and TRBJ1-5; 8 bases align to TRBD1. Trimming took 6 bases from V and 2 from J; bases not matched to a gene: 6. Germline lookup yields CDR1 MDHEN and CDR2 SYDVKM. The CDR3 consists of 15 residues. DNA of the CDR3: TGTGCCAGCAGGTACCCGGGACAGGGCAATCAGCCCCAGCATTTT. Encoded protein: CASRYPGQGNQPQHF.

The V call is TRBV6-5, the J call TRBJ1-2; D is unclear. V lost 6 bases and J 4 bases, leaving 15 bases between the germline ends. CDR1 is MNHEY and CDR2 is SVGAGI in the germline V gene. CDR3 size: 14 residues. The CDR3 loop is CASSTYPVSYGYTF. The CDR3, as DNA: TGTGCCAGCAGCACGTATCCAGTATCCTATGGCTACACCTTC.

The chain combines TRBV18 with TRBJ1-2; 8 nucleotides match TRBD1. The J segment lost 4 bases and the V segment lost 0 bases, leaving 13 bases of the junction unmatched. Per germline, CDR1 KGHSH and CDR2 LQKENI. The CDR3 consists of 18 residues. The CDR3 region has the DNA TGTGCCAGCTCACCACCGATCGGGCAGGGGGCCGTTGGCTATGGCTACACCTTC. Residues: CASSPPIGQGAVGYGYTF.

The V gene is TRBV6-6, the J gene TRBJ1-1; D is undetermined. Trimming pared 2 bases from V and 1 base from J, leaving 11 bases between. The CDR3 covers 15 residues. Germline CDR1 is MNHNY and CDR2 is SVGAGI (reference sequence). DNA for the CDR3: TGTGCCAGCAGTTACCCACCGGGGTGGAACACTGAAGCTTTCTTT. It codes for CASSYPPGWNTEAFF.

The CDR3 loop is CASSSLEGPTGELFF. DNA for the CDR3: TGCGCCAGCAGCTCTTTGGAGGGTCCTACCGGGGAGCTGTTTTTT. V gene TRBV5-1 combines with J gene TRBJ2-2; TRBD2 is a possible D gene (6 bases). The V gene's germline CDR1 is SGHRS and CDR2 YFSETQ. V was trimmed by 3 bases and J by 5 bases, leaving 14 bases between them. The CDR3 is made up of 15 amino acids.

The chain carries TRBV7-3 and TRBJ1-1; the match to TRBD1 covers 7 bases. CDR3 length equals 15 residues. From germline, CDR1 is SGHTA and CDR2 FQGTGA. J was trimmed by 0 bases and V by 4 bases; bases with no gene match: 5. The CDR3 nucleotides read TGTGCCAGCAGCTCCCAGGGGGGCATGAACACTGAAGCTTTCTTT. The encoded protein is CASSSQGGMNTEAFF.

The chain recombines TRBV25-1 with TRBJ1-5; 10 bases map to TRBD1. Per germline, CDR1 MGHDK and CDR2 SYGVNS. The CDR3 runs to 15 residues. V dropped 2 bases and J dropped 4; count of bases not matched to a gene: 2. CDR3 in DNA: TGTGCCAGCAGTGAAGGACAGGGGGTGAATCAGCCCCAGCATTTT. This codes for CASSEGQGVNQPQHF.

V gene TRBV12-5 combines with J gene TRBJ2-3, with 9 bases identical to TRBD2. After removal of 6 bases from V and 5 bases from J, the junction contained 9 bases not matched to a gene. Germline loops: CDR1 LGHNT, CDR2 FRNRAP. The CDR3 is 15 residues long. The CDR3 bases are TGTGCTAGTGGCCCCGACGGCGGGAGGGGAGATACGCAGTATTTT. This translates into CASGPDGGRGDTQYF. The whole variable domain, filled in from reference TRBV12-5 and TRBJ2-3, reads DARVTQTPRHKVTEMGQEVTMRCQPILGHNTVFWYRQTMMQGLELLAYFRNRAPLDDSGMPKDRFSAEMPDATLATLKIQPSEPRDSAVYFCASGPDGGRGDTQYFGPGTRLTVL.

V and J are TRBV2 and TRBJ1-2; D not certain. This CDR3 has 11 residues. The V gene's germline CDR1 is SNHLY and CDR2 FYNNEI. The V end was cut by 8 bases, the J end by 8 bases, with 12 bases between. In DNA form, the CDR3 reads TGTGCCAGCGGGCAGGAGGTGGGCTACACCTTC. This gives the protein CASGQEVGYTF.